The 23 T cell receptor beta chains in this list originate from one sample, sequenced in a study of graft-versus-host responses after intestinal transplantation. What these receptors recognize is not known. The method was immunoSEQ multiplex PCR; TCRdb's version includes in-frame clones alone and lacks a portion of them. Among 80,000 to 90,000 clones listed, 80% to 95% were seen once. The material sequenced was unstimulated CD4+ T cells sorted from spleen or lymph node cells, taken before intestinal transplant. These receptors came from a human donor who received an intestinal transplant.

The V call is TRBV18, the J call TRBJ2-3, with D possibly being TRBD2 (6 bases). The germline gives CDR1 KGHSH, CDR2 LQKENI. CDR3 length: 14 residues. V was shortened by 3 bases and J by 0 bases, with 7 bases between the two germline ends. This CDR3 reads CASSPTRSTDTQYF. CDR3 coding DNA: TGTGCCAGCTCACCGACTAGGAGCACAGATACGCAGTATTTT.

This clone was seen a handful of times. The gene calls are TRBV10-2 and TRBJ2-2, with D unresolved. V dropped 8 bases and J dropped 2 bases, with 15 bases sitting between them. Germline V gene data show CDR1 as WSHSY and CDR2 as SAAADI. There are 15 residues in the CDR3. The CDR3 spells CASQMRTYNTGELFF. The CDR3 bases are TGCGCCAGCCAAATGCGTACTTACAACACCGGGGAGCTGTTTTTT.

J is TRBJ2-1 and V is TRBV4-2; TRBD2 agrees at 8 bases. The CDR3 is 14 residues long. Germline assignment: CDR1 LGHNA and CDR2 YNFKEQ. V shed 2 bases and J 8 bases; nucleotides not matched to a gene: 5. CDR3 region: CASSQREGRDEQFF. The CDR3 bases are TGTGCCAGCAGCCAACGGGAGGGCCGTGATGAGCAGTTCTTC.

The chain employs TRBV7-3 and TRBJ2-5; D unresolved. The CDR3 covers 13 residues. V gave up 2 bases and J gave up 1 base, with 5 bases separating them. The germline V gene has CDR1 SGHTA and CDR2 FQGTGA. CDR3 in amino acids: CASSLQPQETQYF. As DNA, the CDR3 is TGTGCCAGCAGCTTACAGCCCCAAGAGACCCAGTACTTC.

The genes are TRBV18 and TRBJ1-5, with TRBD1 matching over 8 bases. The CDR3 totals 19 residues. Germline V CDR1 and CDR2: KGHSH, LQKENI. After removal of 3 bases from V and 4 bases from J, the junction contained 17 bases not matched to a gene. CDR3 sequence (DNA): TGTGCCAGCTCACCCGAGGACAGGGACTTCGGGTGGGGAAATCAGCCCCAGCATTTT. This encodes CASSPEDRDFGWGNQPQHF.

The CDR3 spells CASSPWTSGRDEQFF. CDR3 DNA: TGCGCCAGCTCCCCCTGGACTAGCGGGAGAGATGAGCAGTTCTTC. This chain joins TRBV5-1 and TRBJ2-1; 13 bases match TRBD2. J lost 8 bases, V lost 7 bases, and 9 bases had no gene match. This CDR3 has 15 amino acids. From germline, CDR1 is SGHRS and CDR2 YFSETQ.

The chain is built from TRBV6-1 and TRBJ2-3; no definite D call. From germline, CDR1 is MNHNS and CDR2 SASEGT. Trimming pared 3 bases from V and 2 bases from J, leaving 12 bases between. This CDR3 has 15 residues. CDR3 sequence reads: CASSDQPWNTDTQYF. The CDR3 nucleotides are TGTGCCAGCAGTGACCAGCCGTGGAACACAGATACGCAGTATTTT.

This chain links TRBV11-2 with TRBJ2-2; TRBD1 matches at 10 bases. V trimming: 8 bases; J trimming: 6 bases; junction bases outside the gene matches: 6. The CDR3 spans 14 residues. Germline V gene data show CDR1 as SGHAT and CDR2 as FQNNGV. In DNA form, the CDR3 reads TGTGCCAGCCGACCGACAGGGGGCTCCGGGGAGCTGTTTTTT. This gives the protein CASRPTGGSGELFF.

The J gene is TRBJ1-4, the V gene TRBV5-1, with 7 bases matching TRBD1. The CDR3 length is 14 residues. In germline, CDR1 is SGHRS, CDR2 YFSETQ. V shed 2 bases, J shed 2 bases, and the junction held 0 bases outside the gene matches. The CDR3 sequence: CASSFRGTNEKLFF. Written as DNA, the CDR3 is TGCGCCAGCAGCTTCAGGGGGACTAATGAAAAACTGTTTTTT. The entire variable domain, with the rest obtained from reference TRBV5-1 and TRBJ1-4, is as follows: KAGVTQTPRYLIKTRGQQVTLSCSPISGHRSVSWYQQTPGQGLQFLFEYFSETQRNKGNFPGRFSGRQFSNSRSEMNVSTLELGDSALYLCASSFRGTNEKLFFGSGTQLSVL.

J is TRBJ1-3 and V is TRBV5-1; D gene unclear. V shed 0 bases and J shed 0 bases, with 10 bases lying between them. This CDR3 is 16 amino acids long. Germline V gives CDR1 SGHRS, CDR2 YFSETQ. The CDR3 here is CASSLVPRRSGNTIYF. CDR3 bases: TGCGCCAGCAGCTTGGTACCGCGACGCTCTGGAAACACCATATATTTT.

V gene TRBV2 combines with J gene TRBJ1-5, with D possibly TRBD1 on 6 matching bases. V lost 1 base, J lost 6 bases, and 10 bases lay in between. The CDR3 sequence is 14 residues long. Germline V gene data show CDR1 as SNHLY and CDR2 as FYNNEI. The CDR3 loop reads CASSEEQGAQPQHF. CDR3 coding DNA: TGTGCCAGCAGTGAAGAACAGGGCGCTCAGCCCCAGCATTTT.

V gene TRBV4-1 combines with J gene TRBJ2-7; TRBD2 matches 12 bases. Germline trimming cut 6 bases from V and 3 bases from J; bases unmatched to any gene: 6. Germline V lookup: CDR1 MGHRA, CDR2 YSYEKL. This CDR3 spans 15 amino acids. This chain's CDR3 is CASSILAGGGYEQYF. In DNA, the CDR3 is TGCGCCAGCAGTATTCTAGCGGGAGGGGGCTACGAGCAGTACTTC.

V and J are TRBV27 and TRBJ1-5, with D unresolved. Germline V gives CDR1 MNHEY, CDR2 SMNVEV (reference sequence). The ends were cut back, 3 bases at V and 5 bases at J, with 8 bases in the middle. The CDR3 totals 13 residues. CDR3 nucleotides: TGTGCCAGCAGTTTGAAAAGTGATCAGCCCCAGCATTTT. This codes for CASSLKSDQPQHF.

The chain links TRBV27 to TRBJ2-5; TRBD2 might be the D (5 bases). The V gene's germline CDR1 is MNHEY and CDR2 SMNVEV (reference sequence). The CDR3 has 15 residues. V was trimmed by 5 bases and J by 1 base, leaving 14 bases between them. DNA for the CDR3: TGTGCCAGCAGTGAGGGCCTCAACCTCCAAGAGACCCAGTACTTC. Its translation: CASSEGLNLQETQYF.

With respect to this clone: One end of the junction fails to match germline, which may point to a read error. This sequence joins TRBV5-1 and TRBJ1-2, with D possibly TRBD1 on 6 matching bases. Looked up from germline, CDR1 is SGHRS and CDR2 is YFSETQ. The CDR3 length is 14 residues. CDR3 in amino acids: CASSLPGQSYGYTF. The CDR3 DNA is TGTGCCAGCAGTCTACCTGGACAGAGCTATGGCTACACCTTC.

The chain has TRBV4-1 and TRBJ2-7; TRBD2 matches 10 bases. Unmatched junction bases numbered 8, after V lost 3 bases and J lost 3 bases. The CDR3 is 16 amino acids. Germline loops: CDR1 MGHRA, CDR2 YSYEKL. CDR3 in amino acids: CASSHRLRTSGYEQYF. The CDR3 nucleotides read TGCGCCAGCAGCCACCGCCTCCGGACTAGCGGCTACGAGCAGTACTTC.

This clone was counted once. This sequence joins TRBV7-9 and TRBJ2-3; 10 nucleotides align to TRBD2. V was pared by 5 bases and J by 3 bases, with 8 bases of the junction left unmatched. Germline V gene lookup returns CDR1 SEHNR and CDR2 FQNEAQ (reference sequence). The CDR3 length is 16 residues. DNA for the CDR3: TGTGCCAGCAGCCTCAGAGCGGGAGGGGGTACAGATACGCAGTATTTT. This gives the protein CASSLRAGGGTDTQYF.

About this clone itself: Additional DNA sequences in this sample encode the identical CDR3. This chain joins TRBV11-2 and TRBJ1-4, with D possibly matching TRBD1 (5 bases). This CDR3 comprises 16 residues. The germline V and J ends were trimmed by 5 bases and 12 bases, with 25 bases remaining between them. CDR1 is SGHAT, CDR2 FQNNGV, per germline. This chain's CDR3 is CASSVITIGTGTELFF. CDR3 nucleotides: TGTGCCAGCAGCGTTATTACTATCGGGACGGGGACCGAACTGTTTTTT.

The rearrangement links TRBV7-3 to TRBJ2-3; TRBD2 might be the D (7 bases). Trimming removed 4 bases from V and 8 bases from J, with 16 bases in between. The CDR3 runs to 14 residues. The germline gives CDR1 SGHTA, CDR2 FQGTGA. In nucleotides, the CDR3 is TGTGCCAGCAGCTCAGGGGCTAGCGGAGGTACGCAGTATTTT. It specifies CASSSGASGGTQYF.

The J gene is TRBJ1-2, the V gene TRBV19; maybe TRBD1 (5 bases). The ends were cut back, 6 bases at V and 7 bases at J, with 18 bases in the middle. This CDR3 is built from 14 residues. From germline, CDR1 is LNHDA and CDR2 SQIVND (reference sequence). CDR3 DNA sequence: TGTGCCAGTAGCAGCACAGGAACCCCTGGTGGCTACACCTTC. It codes for CASSSTGTPGGYTF.

The V gene is TRBV7-8, the J gene TRBJ1-1, with D perhaps matching TRBD1 (5 bases). V was shortened by 3 bases and J by 5 bases, with 10 bases between the two germline ends. This CDR3 has 13 residues. Looked up from germline, CDR1 is SGHVS and CDR2 is FQNEAQ. The CDR3 protein is CASSFGGLTEAFF. CDR3 sequence (DNA): TGTGCCAGCAGCTTCGGGGGATTGACTGAAGCTTTCTTT.

The rearrangement links TRBV25-1 to TRBJ2-1; 13 nucleotides match TRBD2. J lost 5 bases, V lost 4 bases, and 2 bases had no gene match. The CDR3 runs to 15 residues. Germline values: CDR1 MGHDK, CDR2 SYGVNS. Here the CDR3 reads CASSGLAGGHNEQFF. Written as DNA, the CDR3 is TGTGCCAGCAGTGGACTAGCGGGAGGTCACAATGAGCAGTTCTTC.

This sequence joins TRBV5-1 and TRBJ2-3; 12 bases agree with TRBD2. V lost 4 bases and J lost 4; bases outside the gene matches: 10. The CDR3 is 17 amino acids. Germline loops: CDR1 SGHRS, CDR2 YFSETQ. The CDR3 DNA follows: TGCGCCAGCAGCACCGGACTAGCGGGGTTAGGGGCAGATACGCAGTATTTT. Its protein is CASSTGLAGLGADTQYF. The whole variable domain, remainder taken from reference TRBV5-1 and TRBJ2-3, is KAGVTQTPRYLIKTRGQQVTLSCSPISGHRSVSWYQQTPGQGLQFLFEYFSETQRNKGNFPGRFSGRQFSNSRSEMNVSTLELGDSALYLCASSTGLAGLGADTQYFGPGTRLTVL.